Shown below are 8 T cell receptor beta chains from a single sample sequenced in a study of CD8 T cells in ankylosing spondylitis. TCRdb reprocessed the 5' RACE reads via MiXCR and lists one record per CDR3 protein. The data show some 290,000 distinct CDR3 sequences, about 19% seen once. Sample: blood, either unsorted or a sorted T cell fraction (not recorded which). These receptors were taken from a male donor with ankylosing spondylitis or in good health (not recorded which).

This clonotype was detected only once. The V and J genes are TRBV7-2 and TRBJ2-3; 8 nucleotides line up with TRBD2. The CDR3 totals 14 residues. Germline-derived CDR1 and CDR2 are SGHTA and FQGNSA. The junction had 7 bases not matched to a gene; V was cut back by 4 bases and J by 7 bases. CDR3: CASSSSGGPNTQYF. CDR3 nucleotide sequence: TGTGCCAGCAGCTCCAGCGGGGGCCCAAATACGCAGTATTTT. Complete variable domain (other parts from reference TRBV7-2 and TRBJ2-3): GAGVSQSPSNKVTEKGKDVELRCDPISGHTALYWYRQSLGQGLEFLIYFQGNSAPDKSGLPSDRFSAERTGGSVSTLTIQRTQQEDSAVYLCASSSSGGPNTQYFGPGTRLTVL.

The chain combines TRBV20-1 with TRBJ2-3; the D gene is possibly TRBD1 (5 bases). The V gene's germline CDR1 is DFQATT and CDR2 SNEGSKA (reference sequence). V lost 3 bases to trimming and J lost 3 bases, with 13 bases between them. The CDR3 has 14 amino acids. The chain's CDR3 is CSARGPGFTDTQYF. The CDR3 nucleotides read TGCAGTGCTAGGGGGCCAGGTTTTACAGATACGCAGTATTTT.

V gene TRBV20-1 combines with J gene TRBJ1-6, with D possibly TRBD1 on 6 matching bases. V was shortened by 6 bases and J by 4 bases, with 13 bases between the two germline ends. The CDR3 totals 14 residues. The germline gives CDR1 DFQATT, CDR2 SNEGSKA (reference sequence). The CDR3 loop is CSAPQGPYNSPLHF. DNA for the CDR3: TGCAGTGCACCACAGGGACCGTATAATTCACCCCTCCACTTT.

The chain couples TRBV5-6 to TRBJ2-5; maybe TRBD1 (6 bases). Per the germline V gene, CDR1 is SGHDT and CDR2 is YYEEEE. The CDR3 is 14 residues long. V was cut by 4 bases and J by 3 bases, with 13 bases left in between. The CDR3 protein is CASSRPQGKETQYF. CDR3 nucleotides: TGTGCCAGCAGCAGACCCCAGGGGAAAGAGACCCAGTACTTC.

V gene TRBV20-1 combines with J gene TRBJ1-1, with D unresolved. Trimming took off 6 bases at V and 1 base at J, with 9 bases between the two ends. Germline loops: CDR1 DFQATT, CDR2 SNEGSKA (reference sequence). The CDR3 contains 12 residues. CDR3 loop: CSAPRTNTEAFF. CDR3 bases: TGCAGTGCACCTAGGACGAACACTGAAGCTTTCTTT.

The chain links TRBV4-2 to TRBJ2-5, with 8 bases aligning to TRBD1. The CDR3 runs 15 residues. The ends lost 4 bases at V and 3 bases at J; junction bases unmatched: 7. Germline assignment: CDR1 LGHNA and CDR2 YNFKEQ. CDR3 loop: CASSRDRGVEETQYF. The CDR3 DNA reads TGTGCCAGCAGCCGTGACAGGGGAGTCGAAGAGACCCAGTACTTC.

This clonotype turned up a few times. This chain links TRBV28 with TRBJ1-5; 7 nucleotides line up with TRBD1. Germline V gene sequence: CDR1 MDHEN, CDR2 SYDVKM. The J segment lost 0 bases and the V segment lost 5 bases, leaving 1 base of the junction unmatched. This CDR3 comprises 14 residues. The CDR3 is CASSRQGSNQPQHF. The CDR3 DNA reads as TGTGCCAGCAGTCGACAGGGTAGCAATCAGCCCCAGCATTTT.

The chain uses TRBV4-2 and TRBJ2-1; 10 bases agree with TRBD2. The CDR3 loop spans 17 amino acids. Germline assignment: CDR1 LGHNA and CDR2 YNFKEQ. The ends lost 0 bases at V and 0 bases at J; junction bases unmatched: 2. This chain's CDR3 is CASSQEAGGSSYNEQFF. In DNA form, the CDR3 reads TGTGCCAGCAGCCAAGAAGCGGGAGGGAGCTCCTACAATGAGCAGTTCTTC.